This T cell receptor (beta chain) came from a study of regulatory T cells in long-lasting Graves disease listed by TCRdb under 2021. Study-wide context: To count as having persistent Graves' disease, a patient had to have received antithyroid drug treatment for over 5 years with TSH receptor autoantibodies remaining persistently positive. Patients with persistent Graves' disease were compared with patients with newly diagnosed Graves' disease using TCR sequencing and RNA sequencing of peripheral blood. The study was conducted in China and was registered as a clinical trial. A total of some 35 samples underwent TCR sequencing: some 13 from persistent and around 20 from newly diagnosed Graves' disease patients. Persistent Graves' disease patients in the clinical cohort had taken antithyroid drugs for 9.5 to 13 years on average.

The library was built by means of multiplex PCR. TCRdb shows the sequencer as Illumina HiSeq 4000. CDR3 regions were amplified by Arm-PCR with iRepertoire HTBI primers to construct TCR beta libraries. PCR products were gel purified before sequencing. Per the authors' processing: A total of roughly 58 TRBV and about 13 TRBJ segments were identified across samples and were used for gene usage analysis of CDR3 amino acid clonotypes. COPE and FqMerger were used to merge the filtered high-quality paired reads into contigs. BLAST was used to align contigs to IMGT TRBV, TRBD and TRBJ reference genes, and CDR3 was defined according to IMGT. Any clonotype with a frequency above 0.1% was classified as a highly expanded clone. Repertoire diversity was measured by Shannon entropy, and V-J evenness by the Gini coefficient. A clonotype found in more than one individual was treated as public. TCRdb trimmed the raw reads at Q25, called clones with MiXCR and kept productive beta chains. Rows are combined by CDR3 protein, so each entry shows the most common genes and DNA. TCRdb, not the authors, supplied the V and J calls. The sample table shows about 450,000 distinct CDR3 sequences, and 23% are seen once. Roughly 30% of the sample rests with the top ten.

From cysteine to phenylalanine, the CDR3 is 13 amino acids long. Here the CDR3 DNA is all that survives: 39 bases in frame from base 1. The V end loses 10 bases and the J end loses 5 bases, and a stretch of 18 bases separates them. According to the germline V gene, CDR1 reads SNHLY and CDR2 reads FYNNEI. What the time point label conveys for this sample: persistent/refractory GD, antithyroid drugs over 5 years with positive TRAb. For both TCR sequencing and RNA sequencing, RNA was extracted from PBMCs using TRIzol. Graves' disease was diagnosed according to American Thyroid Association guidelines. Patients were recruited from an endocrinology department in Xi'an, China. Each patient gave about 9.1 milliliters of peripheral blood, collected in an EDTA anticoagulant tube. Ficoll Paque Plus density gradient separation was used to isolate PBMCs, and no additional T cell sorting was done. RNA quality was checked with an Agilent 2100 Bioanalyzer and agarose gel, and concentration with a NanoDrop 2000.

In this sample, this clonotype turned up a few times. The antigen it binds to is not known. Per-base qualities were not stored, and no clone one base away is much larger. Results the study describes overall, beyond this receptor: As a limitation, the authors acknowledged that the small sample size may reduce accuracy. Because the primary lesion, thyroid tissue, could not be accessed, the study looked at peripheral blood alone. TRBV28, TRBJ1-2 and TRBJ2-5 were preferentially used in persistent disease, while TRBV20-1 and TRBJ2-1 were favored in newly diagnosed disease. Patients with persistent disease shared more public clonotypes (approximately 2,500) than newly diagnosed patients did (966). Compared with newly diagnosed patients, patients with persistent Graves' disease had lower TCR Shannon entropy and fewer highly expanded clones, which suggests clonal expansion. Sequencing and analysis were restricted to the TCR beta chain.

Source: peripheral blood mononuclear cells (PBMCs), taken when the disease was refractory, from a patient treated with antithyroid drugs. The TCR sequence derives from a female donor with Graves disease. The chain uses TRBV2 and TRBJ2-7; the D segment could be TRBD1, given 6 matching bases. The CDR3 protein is CATEPQGSHEQYF. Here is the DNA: TGTGCCACAGAGCCTCAGGGGTCCCACGAGCAGTACTTC.